A single sample is the source of the 26 T cell receptor beta chains below, sequenced in a study of blood T cell repertoires in COVID-19. Sequenced by immunoSEQ multiplex PCR; TCRdb stores in-frame clones only, minus some. The sample contains around 26,000 clones, approximately 78% of which appear only once. Specimen: peripheral blood. The origin of the receptors is a woman aged 65 to 85 with COVID-19, enrolled during active disease.

The chain is built from TRBV6-2 or TRBV6-3 and TRBJ1-5, with 9 positions matching TRBD1. This CDR3 spans 16 amino acids. V was pared by 0 bases and J by 6 bases, with 6 bases of the junction left unmatched. From germline, CDR1 is MNHEY and CDR2 SVGEGT. Here the CDR3 reads CASSYSRHRGPQPQHF. The CDR3 DNA reads TGTGCCAGCAGTTACTCACGACACAGGGGGCCTCAGCCCCAGCATTTT.

CDR3 nucleotide sequence: TGTGCCAGAAGCTTATACCCTAACAGTTCCAACAATGAAGCTTTCTTT. As protein: CARSLYPNSSNNEAFF. The chain couples TRBV7-5 to TRBJ1-1; the table's D call of TRBD1 was not tested on the DNA. TRBV7-5 is flagged as a pseudogene. The CDR3 is 16 residues long.

This chain joins TRBV7-9 and TRBJ1-1, with 8 bases that match TRBD1. The CDR3 is 14 residues long. CDR1 is SEHNR and CDR2 is FQNEAQ in the germline V gene (reference sequence). J gave up 4 bases and V 5 bases, and 6 bases lay outside the gene matches. CDR3 DNA: TGTGCCAGCAGCCTTAGGACAGGGAGCACTGAAGCTTTCTTT. Translating gives CASSLRTGSTEAFF.

V usage is TRBV19 and J usage is TRBJ1-1, with D tentatively TRBD1 (5 bases). Looked up from germline, CDR1 is LNHDA and CDR2 is SQIVND (reference sequence). The V and J ends lost 1 base and 5 bases respectively, with 11 bases between them. There are 14 residues in the CDR3. The CDR3 region has the DNA TGTGCCAGTAGTATAGGGCGCAGGGCGACTGAAGCTTTCTTT. As protein: CASSIGRRATEAFF.

The chain recombines TRBV2 with TRBJ1-2; 10 positions match TRBD1. The CDR3 has 16 residues. V trimming: 7 bases; J trimming: 4 bases; junction bases outside the gene matches: 12. Germline V CDR1 and CDR2: SNHLY, FYNNEI. CDR3 region: CASTESGTGEGYGYTF. The CDR3 region has the DNA TGTGCCAGCACCGAAAGCGGGACAGGGGAGGGCTATGGCTACACCTTC.

The V gene is TRBV5-1, the J gene TRBJ1-1; no reliable D call. The V and J ends lost 4 bases and 1 base respectively, with 8 bases between them. Germline values: CDR1 SGHRS, CDR2 YFSETQ. The CDR3 has 13 amino acids. CDR3 DNA: TGCGCCAGCAGCACACCACCGAACACTGAAGCTTTCTTT. Amino acid sequence: CASSTPPNTEAFF. The whole variable domain, remainder taken from reference TRBV5-1 and TRBJ1-1, is KAGVTQTPRYLIKTRGQQVTLSCSPISGHRSVSWYQQTPGQGLQFLFEYFSETQRNKGNFPGRFSGRQFSNSRSEMNVSTLELGDSALYLCASSTPPNTEAFFGQGTRLTVV.

V is TRBV6-2 or TRBV6-3 and J is TRBJ2-3; 8 bases fit TRBD2. The V and J ends lost 6 bases and 0 bases, in that order; junction bases with no gene match: 8. Germline CDR1 and CDR2: MNHEY and SVGEGT. CDR3 size: 16 residues. In nucleotides, the CDR3 is TGTGCCAGCAGCCTTAGCGGGGACTCTAGCACAGATACGCAGTATTTT. Its translation is CASSLSGDSSTDTQYF.

The CDR3 coding sequence is TGTGCCAGCAGCCCGCACGGATTGCGGGAGCGTTACAATGAGCAGTTCTTC. This codes for CASSPHGLRERYNEQFF. The chain has TRBV7-3 and TRBJ2-1, with 7 bases fitting TRBD2. Germline assignment: CDR1 SGHTA and CDR2 FQGTGA. CDR3 length: 17 amino acids. V shed 5 bases and J 4 bases; nucleotides not matched to a gene: 14.

This clone was recorded once. The chain employs TRBV13 and TRBJ1-2, with TRBD1 matching 8 bases. This CDR3 spans 15 amino acids. From germline, CDR1 is PRHDT and CDR2 FYEKMQ (reference sequence). Losses at the gene ends were 5 bases for V and 0 bases for J; bases not matched to a gene: 5. The CDR3 reads CASSRGQGSNYGYTF. The CDR3 region has the DNA TGTGCCAGCAGCCGCGGACAGGGCTCTAACTATGGCTACACCTTC.

This chain links TRBV15 with TRBJ2-6, with D perhaps TRBD2 (6 bases). V was shortened by 3 bases and J by 0 bases, with 9 bases between the two germline ends. CDR1 and CDR2 (germline): LNHNV, YYDKDF (reference sequence). The CDR3 length is 16 residues. CDR3 nucleotides: TGTGCCACCAGCAGCCGGAGGGGCTCTGGGGCCAACGTCCTGACTTTC. This encodes CATSSRRGSGANVLTF.

The table lists this clone with a few counts. The chain couples TRBV5-4 to TRBJ1-5; D perhaps matches TRBD1 (6 bases). The V end lost 4 bases, the J end lost 0 bases, and 14 bases lay between the germline ends. Germline V gene data show CDR1 as SGHNT and CDR2 as YYREEE (reference sequence). The CDR3 has 16 residues. The CDR3 DNA sequence: TGTGCCAGCAGCACCCAGGGGATGAATAGCAATCAGCCCCAGCATTTT. Amino acid sequence: CASSTQGMNSNQPQHF.

The rearrangement uses TRBV4-1 and TRBJ1-4; D not certain. The CDR3 is made up of 13 amino acids. V shed 1 base and J shed 7 bases, with 7 bases lying between them. Germline CDR1 MGHRA, CDR2 YSYEKL. The CDR3 bases are TGCGCCAGCAGCCAAGGCCCCAGTGAAAAACTGTTTTTT. Amino acids: CASSQGPSEKLFF.

J is TRBJ2-2 and V is TRBV7-6; tentatively, D is TRBD2 (6 bases). Trimming removed 2 bases at V and 4 bases at J, with 11 bases between. The CDR3 has 15 amino acids. Germline V gene sequence: CDR1 SGHVS, CDR2 FNYEAQ. The CDR3 sequence: CASSLTATSTGELFF. As DNA, the CDR3 is TGTGCCAGCAGCTTAACCGCGACTAGCACCGGGGAGCTGTTTTTT.

This sequence joins TRBV27 and TRBJ1-6; 7 bases align to TRBD1. The J segment lost 14 bases and the V segment lost 6 bases, leaving 7 bases of the junction unmatched. The CDR3 consists of 12 residues. The germline V gene has CDR1 MNHEY and CDR2 SMNVEV (reference sequence). The CDR3 DNA reads as TGTGCCAGCAGAACCCAGGGGGGTACCCTCCACTTT. As protein: CASRTQGGTLHF.

This chain connects TRBV3-1 (or the pseudogene TRBV3-2) to TRBJ1-1, with a tentative D call TRBD1 (5 bases). This CDR3 comprises 14 residues. The germline CDR1 and CDR2 sequences are LGHDT and YNNKEL (reference sequence). The ends were cut back, 0 bases at V and 4 bases at J, with 9 bases in the middle. CDR3 region: CASSQDSGGTEAFF. CDR3 sequence (DNA): TGTGCCAGCAGCCAAGATAGCGGGGGCACTGAAGCTTTCTTT.

This chain joins TRBV9 and TRBJ2-7, with D tentatively TRBD2 (8 bases). V was pared by 0 bases and J by 3 bases, with 22 bases between. Germline CDR1 is SGDLS and CDR2 is YYNGEE. This CDR3 has 18 amino acids. The CDR3 coding sequence is TGTGCCAGCAGCGTAGACGGTACAGGGGCGGGAGGAAGCTACGAGCAGTACTTC. It yields the protein CASSVDGTGAGGSYEQYF.

This chain joins TRBV6-5 and TRBJ1-1, with D maybe TRBD1 (6 bases). Trimming shortened V by 5 bases and J by 2 bases, and 12 bases separated the two germline ends. CDR1 and CDR2 (germline): MNHEY, SVGAGI. The length of the CDR3 is 14 residues. For the CDR3, the DNA is TGTGCCAGCAGTAAACAGGGCGGTAACACTGAAGCTTTCTTT. Protein: CASSKQGGNTEAFF.

This chain links TRBV9 with TRBJ1-2, with 10 nucleotides matching TRBD1. V shed 0 bases and J 13 bases; nucleotides not matched to a gene: 9. Germline values: CDR1 SGDLS, CDR2 YYNGEE. The CDR3 totals 14 residues. The CDR3 bases are TGTGCCAGCAGCGTAGGGACAGGGGGGCAAGGGTCCACCTTC. It specifies CASSVGTGGQGSTF. Full variable domain (rest looked up from reference TRBV9 and TRBJ1-2): DSGVTQTPKHLITATGQRVTLRCSPRSGDLSVYWYQQSLDQGLQFLIQYYNGEERAKGNILERFSAQQFPDLHSELNLSSLELGDSALYFCASSVGTGGQGSTFGSGTRLTVV.

This chain links TRBV7-8 with TRBJ2-7; D is perhaps TRBD1 (6 bases). CDR3 size: 15 residues. In germline, CDR1 is SGHVS, CDR2 FQNEAQ. The germline V and J ends were trimmed by 5 bases and 2 bases, with 16 bases remaining between them. The CDR3 loop reads CASSRVRDKAYEQYF. The CDR3 DNA reads TGTGCCAGCAGCCGAGTTCGGGACAAAGCCTACGAGCAGTACTTC.

The chain combines TRBV7-2 with TRBJ2-2, with TRBD2 matching over 10 bases. This CDR3 contains 16 residues. CDR1 and CDR2 from the germline V gene are SGHTA and FQGNSA. Losses at the gene ends were 2 bases for V and 5 bases for J; bases not matched to a gene: 5. The CDR3 coding sequence is TGTGCCAGCAGCTTATACCCTAGCGGGAGTACCGGGGAGCTGTTTTTT. It yields the protein CASSLYPSGSTGELFF.

This chain uses TRBV2 with TRBJ1-4; TRBD1 agrees at 10 bases. Trimming removed 5 bases from V and 8 bases from J; junction bases left unmatched: 5. The V gene's germline CDR1 is SNHLY and CDR2 FYNNEI. CDR3 length: 14 amino acids. CDR3 nucleotides: TGTGCCAGCAGTACCGGGACAGGGGCCGAAAAACTGTTTTTT. It yields the protein CASSTGTGAEKLFF.

The rearrangement joins TRBV7-8 to TRBJ1-2; a possible D gene is TRBD1 (5 bases). Germline V gene data show CDR1 as SGHVS and CDR2 as FQNEAQ. The V end lost 1 base, the J end lost 4 bases, and 13 bases lay between the germline ends. The CDR3 is 15 amino acids. The CDR3 region is CASSLEGTGTYGYTF. As DNA, the CDR3 is TGTGCCAGCAGCTTAGAGGGGACTGGGACCTATGGCTACACCTTC.

The J gene is TRBJ2-7, the V gene TRBV7-2; D is perhaps TRBD1 (6 bases). Looked up from germline, CDR1 is SGHTA and CDR2 is FQGNSA. Trimming left V 6 bases short and J 6 bases short, with 18 bases between. The CDR3 extends over 14 amino acids. In DNA, the CDR3 is TGTGCCAGCAGACCGGACAGATCCTACGTCGAGCAGTACTTC. Amino acids: CASRPDRSYVEQYF.

As DNA, the CDR3 is TGTGCCAGCTCACCCTCAGGCCAGGGGGCCAACACTGAAGCTTTCTTT. It encodes CASSPSGQGANTEAFF. The V call is TRBV18, the J call TRBJ1-1; 8 bases map to TRBD1. Germline CDR1 and CDR2: KGHSH and LQKENI. The CDR3 extends over 16 amino acids. V lost 3 bases to trimming and J lost 2 bases; unmatched junction nucleotides: 8.

The chain couples TRBV11-2 to TRBJ1-5; D not certain. Trimming cost V 5 bases and J 4 bases, with 12 bases left between them. This CDR3 spans 14 amino acids. CDR1 and CDR2 (germline): SGHAT, FQNNGV. The chain's CDR3 is CASSQAGYNQPQHF. The CDR3 nucleotides are TGTGCCAGCAGCCAAGCGGGCTATAATCAGCCCCAGCATTTT.

The chain links TRBV3-1 (or the pseudogene TRBV3-2) to TRBJ1-2; perhaps TRBD1 as D (6 bases). This CDR3 spans 15 amino acids. Germline CDR1 and CDR2: LGHDT and YNNKEL (reference sequence). Trimming stripped 1 base from V and 2 bases from J, with 11 bases between. This CDR3 is CASSQADSVNYGYTF. The CDR3, as DNA: TGTGCCAGCAGCCAAGCGGACAGCGTAAACTATGGCTACACCTTC.